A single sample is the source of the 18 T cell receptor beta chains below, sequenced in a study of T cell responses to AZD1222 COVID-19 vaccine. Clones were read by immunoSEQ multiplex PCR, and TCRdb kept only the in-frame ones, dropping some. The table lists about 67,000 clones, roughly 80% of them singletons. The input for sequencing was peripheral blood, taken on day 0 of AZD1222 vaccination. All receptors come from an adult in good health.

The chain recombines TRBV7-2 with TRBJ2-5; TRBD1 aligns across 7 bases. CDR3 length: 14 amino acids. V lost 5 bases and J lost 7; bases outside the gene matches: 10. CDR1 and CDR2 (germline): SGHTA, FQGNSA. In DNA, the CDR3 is TGTGCCAGCAGCCACAGACAGGGTGAAGGGACCCAGTACTTC. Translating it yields CASSHRQGEGTQYF.

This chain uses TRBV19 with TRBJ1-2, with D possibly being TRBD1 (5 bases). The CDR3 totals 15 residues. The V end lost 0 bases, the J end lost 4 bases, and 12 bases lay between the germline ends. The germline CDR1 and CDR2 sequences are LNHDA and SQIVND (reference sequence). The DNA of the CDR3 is TGTGCCAGTAGTATAGAACAGGACCTACCCTATGGCTACACCTTC. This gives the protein CASSIEQDLPYGYTF.

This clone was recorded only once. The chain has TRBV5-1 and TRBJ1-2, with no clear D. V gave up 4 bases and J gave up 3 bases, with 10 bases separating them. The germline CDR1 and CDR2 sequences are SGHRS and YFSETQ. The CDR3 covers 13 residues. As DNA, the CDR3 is TGCGCCAGCAGCCCTACCGGGGACTATGGCTACACCTTC. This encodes CASSPTGDYGYTF.

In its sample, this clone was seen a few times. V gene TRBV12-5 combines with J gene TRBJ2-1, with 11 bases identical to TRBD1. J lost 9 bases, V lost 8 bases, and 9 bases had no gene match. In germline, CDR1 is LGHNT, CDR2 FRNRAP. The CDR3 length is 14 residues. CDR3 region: CASRQDRGQGEQFF. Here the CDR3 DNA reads TGTGCTAGTAGGCAGGACAGGGGGCAGGGTGAGCAGTTCTTC. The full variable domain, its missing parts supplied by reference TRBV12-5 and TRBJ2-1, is DARVTQTPRHKVTEMGQEVTMRCQPILGHNTVFWYRQTMMQGLELLAYFRNRAPLDDSGMPKDRFSAEMPDATLATLKIQPSEPRDSAVYFCASRQDRGQGEQFFGPGTRLTVL.

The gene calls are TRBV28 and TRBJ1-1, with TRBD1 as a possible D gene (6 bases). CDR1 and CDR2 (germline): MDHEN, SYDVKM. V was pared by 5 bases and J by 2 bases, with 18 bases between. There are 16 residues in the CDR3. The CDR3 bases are TGTGCCAGCAGTCCTACCCGGACACAGGGAAACACTGAAGCTTTCTTT. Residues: CASSPTRTQGNTEAFF.

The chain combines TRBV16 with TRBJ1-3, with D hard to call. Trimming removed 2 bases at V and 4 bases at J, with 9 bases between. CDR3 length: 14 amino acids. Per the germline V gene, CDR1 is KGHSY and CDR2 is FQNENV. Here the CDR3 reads CASSQRVDGNTIYF. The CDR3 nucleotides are TGTGCCAGCAGCCAAAGGGTGGACGGAAACACCATATATTTT.

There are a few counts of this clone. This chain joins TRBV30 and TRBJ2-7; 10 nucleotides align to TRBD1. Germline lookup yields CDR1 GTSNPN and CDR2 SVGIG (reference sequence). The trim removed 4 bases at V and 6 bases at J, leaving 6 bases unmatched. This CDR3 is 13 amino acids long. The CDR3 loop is CAWKPGTGVEQYF. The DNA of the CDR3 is TGTGCCTGGAAACCCGGGACAGGGGTCGAGCAGTACTTC.

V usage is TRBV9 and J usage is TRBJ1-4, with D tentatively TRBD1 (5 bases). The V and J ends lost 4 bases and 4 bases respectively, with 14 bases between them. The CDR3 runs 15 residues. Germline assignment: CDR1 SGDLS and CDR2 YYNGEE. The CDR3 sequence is CASSILGGINEKLFF. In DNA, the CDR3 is TGTGCCAGCAGCATCCTCGGGGGGATTAATGAAAAACTGTTTTTT.

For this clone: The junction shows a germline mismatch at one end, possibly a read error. CDR3 region: CGWGLAIQYYGTDTQYF. The CDR3 DNA reads as TGTGGTTGGGGGTTGGCTATACAATACTATGGGACAGATACGCAGTATTTT. This sequence joins TRBV10-2 and TRBJ2-3; D is possibly TRBD1 or TRBD2 (5 bases each). Per the germline V gene, CDR1 is WSHSY and CDR2 is SAAADI. The CDR3 consists of 17 residues.

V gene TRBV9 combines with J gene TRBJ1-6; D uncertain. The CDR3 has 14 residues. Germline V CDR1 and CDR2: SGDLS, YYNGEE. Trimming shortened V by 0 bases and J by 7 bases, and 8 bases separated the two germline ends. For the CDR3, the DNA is TGTGCCAGCAGCGTAGTAGATAAAAATTCACCCCTCCACTTT. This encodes CASSVVDKNSPLHF.

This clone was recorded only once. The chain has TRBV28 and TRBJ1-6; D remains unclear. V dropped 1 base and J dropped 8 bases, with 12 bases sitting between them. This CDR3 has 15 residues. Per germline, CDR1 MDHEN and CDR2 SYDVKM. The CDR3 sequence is CASSLSGFLHSPLHF. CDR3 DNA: TGTGCCAGCAGTTTATCTGGGTTTCTGCATTCACCCCTCCACTTT.

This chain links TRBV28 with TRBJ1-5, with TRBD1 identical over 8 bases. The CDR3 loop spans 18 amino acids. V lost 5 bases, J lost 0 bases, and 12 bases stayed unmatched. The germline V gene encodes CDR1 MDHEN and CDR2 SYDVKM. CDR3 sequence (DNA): TGTGCCAGCAGTGGGTTGGACAGGGCGCGATATAGCAATCAGCCCCAGCATTTT. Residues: CASSGLDRARYSNQPQHF.

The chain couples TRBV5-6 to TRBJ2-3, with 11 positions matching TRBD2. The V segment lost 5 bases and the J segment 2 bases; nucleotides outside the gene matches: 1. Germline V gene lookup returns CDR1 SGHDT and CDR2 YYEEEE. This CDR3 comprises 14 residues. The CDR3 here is CASRLAGATDTQYF. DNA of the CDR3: TGTGCCAGCAGACTAGCGGGAGCCACAGATACGCAGTATTTT.

CDR3 nucleotides: TGTGCCAGCAGCTTAGCGCTAGCGTTAGAAGAGACCCAGTACTTC. Translation gives CASSLALALEETQYF. The chain links TRBV7-9 to TRBJ2-5, with D possibly TRBD2 on 6 matching bases. This CDR3 contains 15 residues. Per the germline V gene, CDR1 is SEHNR and CDR2 is FQNEAQ (reference sequence). V shed 0 bases and J shed 3 bases, with 11 bases lying between them.

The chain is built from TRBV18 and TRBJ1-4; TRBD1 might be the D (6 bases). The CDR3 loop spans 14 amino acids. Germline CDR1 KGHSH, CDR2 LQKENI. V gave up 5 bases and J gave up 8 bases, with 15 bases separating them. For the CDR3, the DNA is TGTGCCAGCTCATTCGGACAGTCGGGAGAAAAACTGTTTTTT. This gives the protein CASSFGQSGEKLFF. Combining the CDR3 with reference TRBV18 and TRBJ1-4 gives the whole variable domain NAGVMQNPRHLVRRRGQEARLRCSPMKGHSHVYWYRQLPEEGLKFMVYLQKENIIDESGMPKERFSAEFPKEGPSILRIQQVVRGDSAAYFCASSFGQSGEKLFFGSGTQLSVL.

The CDR3 bases are TGTGCCAGCAGCCCCACTAGCGGGAGGTTCAATGAGCAGTTCTTC. Translating gives CASSPTSGRFNEQFF. This chain joins TRBV14 and TRBJ2-1; 12 nucleotides line up with TRBD2. This CDR3 comprises 15 residues. V shed 4 bases and J 6 bases; nucleotides not matched to a gene: 4. Germline V lookup: CDR1 SGHDN, CDR2 FVKESK.

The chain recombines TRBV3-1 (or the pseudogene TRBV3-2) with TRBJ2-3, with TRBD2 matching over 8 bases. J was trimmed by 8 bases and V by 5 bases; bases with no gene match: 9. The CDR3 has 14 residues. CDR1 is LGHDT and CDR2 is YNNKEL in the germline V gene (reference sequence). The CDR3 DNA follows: TGTGCCAGCAGCTTAAGCGGGAGCGGCGGTACGCAGTATTTT. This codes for CASSLSGSGGTQYF.

CDR3 loop: CASSPRAQANEKLFF. CDR3 sequence (DNA): TGTGCCAGCAGCCCCAGGGCCCAGGCTAATGAAAAACTGTTTTTT. The V call is TRBV6-5, the J call TRBJ1-4; D might be TRBD1 (5 bases). This CDR3 is built from 15 residues. Germline CDR1 MNHEY, CDR2 SVGAGI. V dropped 6 bases and J dropped 3 bases, with 14 bases sitting between them.